The entry that follows covers one T cell receptor (beta chain) sequence. The data stem from a study of blood T cells in healthy people across ages. PCR was performed a second time for roughly 7 to 12 cycles using a sample-barcoded 5' primer and a J-beta primer mix. The template-switch adaptor was a 5' adaptor with 12 random nucleotides. It tagged each cDNA molecule. Individual samples furnished no less than 2.5 million CDR3-containing paired-end reads apiece. Each CDR3 protein is one row after TCRdb ran MiXCR on the 5' RACE reads. The sample holds about a million distinct CDR3 sequences; roughly 48% are singletons and the top ten take 10% to 15%. Per the germline V gene, CDR1 is SGHRS and CDR2 is YFSETQ. The CDR3 runs 14 residues. Trimming pared 0 bases from V and 2 bases from J, leaving 8 bases between.

The chain employs TRBV5-1 and TRBJ2-5, with D hard to call. Sequenced: blood. The TCR comes from a man in his thirties or forties in good health. The CDR3 coding sequence is TGCGCCAGCAGCTTGGAGATTTTTCAAGAGACCCAGTACTTC. This gives the protein CASSLEIFQETQYF.